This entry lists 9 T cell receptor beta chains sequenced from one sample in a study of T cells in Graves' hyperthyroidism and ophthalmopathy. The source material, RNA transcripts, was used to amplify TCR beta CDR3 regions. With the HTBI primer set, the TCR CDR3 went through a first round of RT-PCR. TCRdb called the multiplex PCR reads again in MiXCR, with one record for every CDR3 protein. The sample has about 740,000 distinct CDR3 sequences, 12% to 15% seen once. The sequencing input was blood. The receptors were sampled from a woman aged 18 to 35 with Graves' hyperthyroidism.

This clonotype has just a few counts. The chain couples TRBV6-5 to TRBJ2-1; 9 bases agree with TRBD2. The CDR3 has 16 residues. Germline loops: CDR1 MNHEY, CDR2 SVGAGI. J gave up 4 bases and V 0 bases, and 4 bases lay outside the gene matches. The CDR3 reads CASSYSSSGRYNEQFF. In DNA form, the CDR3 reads TGTGCCAGCAGTTACTCGAGTAGCGGGAGATACAATGAGCAGTTCTTC.

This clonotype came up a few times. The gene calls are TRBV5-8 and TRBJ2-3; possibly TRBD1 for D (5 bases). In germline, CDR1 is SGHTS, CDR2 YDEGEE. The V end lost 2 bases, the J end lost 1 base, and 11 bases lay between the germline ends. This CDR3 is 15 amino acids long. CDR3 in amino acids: CASSFTGIGTDTQYF. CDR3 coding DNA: TGTGCCAGCAGCTTTACAGGAATCGGCACAGATACGCAGTATTTT.

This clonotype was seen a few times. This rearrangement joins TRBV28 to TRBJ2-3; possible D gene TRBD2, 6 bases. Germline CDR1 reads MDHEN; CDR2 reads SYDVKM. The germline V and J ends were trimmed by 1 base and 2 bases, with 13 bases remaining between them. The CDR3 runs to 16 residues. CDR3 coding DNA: TGTGCCAGCAGTTTATCCCCGGGGGTGCCCACAGATACGCAGTATTTT. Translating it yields CASSLSPGVPTDTQYF.

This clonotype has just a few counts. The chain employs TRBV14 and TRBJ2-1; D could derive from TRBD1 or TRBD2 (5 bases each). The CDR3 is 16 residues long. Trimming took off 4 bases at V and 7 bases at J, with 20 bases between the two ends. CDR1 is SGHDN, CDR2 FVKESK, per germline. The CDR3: CASSRIRDPTKNEQFF. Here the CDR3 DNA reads TGTGCCAGCAGCCGAATTCGGGACCCCACGAAAAATGAGCAGTTCTTC.

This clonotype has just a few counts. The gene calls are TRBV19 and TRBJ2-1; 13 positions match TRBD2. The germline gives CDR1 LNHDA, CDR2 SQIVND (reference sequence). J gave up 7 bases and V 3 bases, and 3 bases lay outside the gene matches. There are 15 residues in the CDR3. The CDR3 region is CASSMTSGRMNEQFF. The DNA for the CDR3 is TGTGCCAGTAGTATGACTAGCGGGAGGATGAATGAGCAGTTCTTC.

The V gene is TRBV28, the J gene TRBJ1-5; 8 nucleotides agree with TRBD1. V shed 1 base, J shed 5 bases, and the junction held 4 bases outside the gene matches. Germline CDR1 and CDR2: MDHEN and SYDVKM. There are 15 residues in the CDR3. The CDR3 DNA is TGTGCCAGCAGTTTATATCAGGGGGCGGATCAGCCCCAGCATTTT. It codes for CASSLYQGADQPQHF.

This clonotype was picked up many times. CDR3 amino acids: CASSYGTGGSHGYTF. CDR3 DNA: TGTGCCAGCAGCTACGGGACAGGGGGTAGCCATGGCTACACCTTC. The rearrangement links TRBV13 to TRBJ1-2; 11 bases match TRBD1. There are 15 residues in the CDR3. The germline V gene has CDR1 PRHDT and CDR2 FYEKMQ (reference sequence). Trimming took 4 bases from V and 6 from J; bases not matched to a gene: 7. Full variable domain (missing parts from reference TRBV13 and TRBJ1-2): AAGVIQSPRHLIKEKRETATLKCYPIPRHDTVYWYQQGPGQDPQFLISFYEKMQSDKGSIPDRFSAQQFSDYHSELNMSSLELGDSALYFCASSYGTGGSHGYTFGSGTRLTVV.

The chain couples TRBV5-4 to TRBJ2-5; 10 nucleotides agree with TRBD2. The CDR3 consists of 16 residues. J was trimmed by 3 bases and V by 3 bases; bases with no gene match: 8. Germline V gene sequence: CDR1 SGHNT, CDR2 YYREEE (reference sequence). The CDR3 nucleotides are TGTGCCAGCAGCTCTAGCGGGAGTCCAGGAGAAGAGACCCAGTACTTC. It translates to CASSSSGSPGEETQYF.

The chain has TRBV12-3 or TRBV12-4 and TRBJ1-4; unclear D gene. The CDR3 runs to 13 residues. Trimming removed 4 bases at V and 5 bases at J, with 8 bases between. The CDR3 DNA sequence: TGTGCCAGCAGTTACTGGTACAATGAAAAACTGTTTTTT. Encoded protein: CASSYWYNEKLFF.